This is a list of T cell receptor beta chains from one sample in a study of T-cell memory formation after mild COVID-19. TCRdb itself ran the 5' RACE reads through MiXCR, one entry per CDR3 protein. The sample has more than 80,000 distinct CDR3 sequences, approximately 17% seen once. Sequencing was done on a sample of PBMCs or a T cell subset sorted from them (not recorded which). The receptors originated from an adult woman who had mild COVID-19 (a few samples of this study predate the infection). Cell type and time point are not known. Both conserved end residues are part of each CDR3. The order of the fields is CDR3 DNA, CDR3 protein, J gene, clone size, D gene, V gene. The D gene is left open where the match is weak. Not all rows give a size; the values are once, few, many and, for expanded clones, a class.

CDR3 DNA: TGTGCCAGTAGTATAGGACCCTTTTACGAGCAGTACTTC
CDR3 protein: CASSIGPFYEQYF
J gene: TRBJ2-7
clone size: NA
D gene: NA
V gene: TRBV19

CDR3 DNA: TGTGCCAGCAGTAGGGACGGCCTCTACAATGAGCAGTTCTTC
CDR3 protein: CASSRDGLYNEQFF
J gene: TRBJ2-1
clone size: NA
D gene: NA
V gene: TRBV12-3/TRBV12-4

CDR3 DNA: TGTGCCAGCAGGCGGCAGGGGGCACAGACCGGGGAGCTGTTTTTT
CDR3 protein: CASRRQGAQTGELFF
J gene: TRBJ2-2
clone size: NA
D gene: TRBD1
V gene: TRBV27

CDR3 DNA: TGTGCCACCAGTGAGAACAAGGGTTTGGTTCGGGATGAGCAGTTCTTC
CDR3 protein: CATSENKGLVRDEQFF
J gene: TRBJ2-1
clone size: NA
D gene: NA
V gene: TRBV24-1

CDR3 DNA: TGTGCCAGCGCCCATAGCGGGGATTCCTACGAGCAGTACTTC
CDR3 protein: CASAHSGDSYEQYF
J gene: TRBJ2-7
clone size: few
D gene: TRBD2
V gene: TRBV12-3/TRBV12-4

CDR3 DNA: TGCAGTGCTAGAGGGTGGACAGGGGGACGTGGCTACACCTTC
CDR3 protein: CSARGWTGGRGYTF
J gene: TRBJ1-2
clone size: few
D gene: TRBD1
V gene: TRBV20-1

CDR3 DNA: TGTGCCAGCAGCCAAGATGACCGTCCCGGGACCTACAATGAGCAGTTCTTC
CDR3 protein: CASSQDDRPGTYNEQFF
J gene: TRBJ2-1
clone size: few
D gene: NA
V gene: TRBV3-1

CDR3 DNA: TGTGCCAGCAGCTTAGAACAGAACACCGGGGAGCTGTTTTTT
CDR3 protein: CASSLEQNTGELFF
J gene: TRBJ2-2
clone size: NA
D gene: NA
V gene: TRBV7-6

CDR3 DNA: TGTGCCAGCTCACCTAGCGGGGAAGAGACCCAGTACTTC
CDR3 protein: CASSPSGEETQYF
J gene: TRBJ2-5
clone size: few
D gene: TRBD2
V gene: TRBV18

CDR3 DNA: TGCGCCAGCAGACAAGACCGGGGGCTTCGTACCGGGGAGCTGTTTTTT
CDR3 protein: CASRQDRGLRTGELFF
J gene: TRBJ2-2
clone size: NA
D gene: NA
V gene: TRBV4-3

CDR3 DNA: TGCAGCGTTGAAGGGGAGGGGTTCTACACCGGGGAGCTGTTTTTT
CDR3 protein: CSVEGEGFYTGELFF
J gene: TRBJ2-2
clone size: few
D gene: TRBD2
V gene: TRBV29-1

CDR3 DNA: TGTGCCAGCAGCCAAAGGTTAGCGGGAGGGCCTAGCAACGAGCAGTACTTC
CDR3 protein: CASSQRLAGGPSNEQYF
J gene: TRBJ2-7
clone size: NA
D gene: TRBD2
V gene: TRBV4-2

CDR3 DNA: TGCAGCGAACTAAGGGACAGAGCCTACGAGCAGTACTTC
CDR3 protein: CSELRDRAYEQYF
J gene: TRBJ2-7
clone size: NA
D gene: TRBD1
V gene: TRBV29-1

CDR3 DNA: TGTGCCAGCAGTAATTCTCAAGGGGGCACTGAAGCTTTCTTT
CDR3 protein: CASSNSQGGTEAFF
J gene: TRBJ1-1
clone size: NA
D gene: NA
V gene: TRBV6-5

CDR3 DNA: TGCGCCAGCAGCCAAGTCGATTCGGGGGGAAGATACGAGCAGTACTTC
CDR3 protein: CASSQVDSGGRYEQYF
J gene: TRBJ2-7
clone size: NA
D gene: TRBD2
V gene: TRBV4-1

CDR3 DNA: TGTGCCAGCAGCGTAGGGGCCCTGACCTACGAGCAGTACTTC
CDR3 protein: CASSVGALTYEQYF
J gene: TRBJ2-7
clone size: NA
D gene: NA
V gene: TRBV9

CDR3 DNA: TGTGCCAGCAGTTACTCGGCAGGGGCGCAAGGTGAAAAACTGTTTTTT
CDR3 protein: CASSYSAGAQGEKLFF
J gene: TRBJ1-4
clone size: NA
D gene: NA
V gene: TRBV6-5

CDR3 DNA: TGTGCCAGCAGTTACGCGGGACAGGTGGTTTGGGATGGCTACACCTTC
CDR3 protein: CASSYAGQVVWDGYTF
J gene: TRBJ1-2
clone size: few
D gene: TRBD1
V gene: TRBV6-5

CDR3 DNA: TGTGCCAGCAGCCGCGGGTTGTGGGAGAACACCGGGGAGCTGTTTTTT
CDR3 protein: CASSRGLWENTGELFF
J gene: TRBJ2-2
clone size: many
D gene: NA
V gene: TRBV5-5

CDR3 DNA: TGCGCCAGCAGCCAAGATTCCGCTTACGAGCAGTACTTC
CDR3 protein: CASSQDSAYEQYF
J gene: TRBJ2-7
clone size: many
D gene: NA
V gene: TRBV4-1

CDR3 DNA: TGTGCCAGCAGCCTTTCGATTTCCCAGGGGAGCTCCTACAATGAGCAGTTCTTC
CDR3 protein: CASSLSISQGSSYNEQFF
J gene: TRBJ2-1
clone size: NA
D gene: NA
V gene: TRBV12-3/TRBV12-4

CDR3 DNA: TGTGCCAGCTCCAGGGGGCGGACGACTGAAGCTTTCTTT
CDR3 protein: CASSRGRTTEAFF
J gene: TRBJ1-1
clone size: NA
D gene: TRBD1
V gene: TRBV6-5

CDR3 DNA: TGTGCCAGCAGTTTCCCAGACGGAAGTCACTATGGCTACACCTTC
CDR3 protein: CASSFPDGSHYGYTF
J gene: TRBJ1-2
clone size: NA
D gene: NA
V gene: TRBV28

CDR3 DNA: TGTGCCAGCACCGGGGACACCGGGGAGCTGTTTTTT
CDR3 protein: CASTGDTGELFF
J gene: TRBJ2-2
clone size: few
D gene: NA
V gene: TRBV5-5

CDR3 DNA: TGTGCCAGCAGTGAACTGGCGGGGACTGAAGCTTTCTTT
CDR3 protein: CASSELAGTEAFF
J gene: TRBJ1-1
clone size: few
D gene: NA
V gene: TRBV25-1

CDR3 DNA: TGTGCCAGCAGTTTATCGGCGCAGTTCACAGATACGCAGTATTTT
CDR3 protein: CASSLSAQFTDTQYF
J gene: TRBJ2-3
clone size: NA
D gene: NA
V gene: TRBV27

CDR3 DNA: TGTGCCAGCAGCTTAGGCCTGGGGCTCAAGGGGACTGAAGCTTTCTTT
CDR3 protein: CASSLGLGLKGTEAFF
J gene: TRBJ1-1
clone size: NA
D gene: NA
V gene: TRBV13

CDR3 DNA: TGTGCCAGCAGTTTTGATCCAGGGAGGGGGGCCAACGTCCTGACTTTC
CDR3 protein: CASSFDPGRGANVLTF
J gene: TRBJ2-6
clone size: few
D gene: NA
V gene: TRBV6-5

CDR3 DNA: TGCAGCGTTGCTGAGGGAAGGGGTCAGCCCCAGCATTTT
CDR3 protein: CSVAEGRGQPQHF
J gene: TRBJ1-5
clone size: many
D gene: NA
V gene: TRBV29-1

CDR3 DNA: TGTGCCAGCAGCCAAGAAGGTGGGACTAGCGGGGGACTGTTCTACGAGCAGTACTTC
CDR3 protein: CASSQEGGTSGGLFYEQYF
J gene: TRBJ2-7
clone size: many
D gene: TRBD2
V gene: TRBV4-2

CDR3 DNA: TGCGCCAGCAGCCGCACAGGGTCAAAAACTGAAGCTTTCTTT
CDR3 protein: CASSRTGSKTEAFF
J gene: TRBJ1-1
clone size: few
D gene: NA
V gene: TRBV4-1

CDR3 DNA: TGTGCCACCAGTGATCCGGACCGGGGATACACTGAAGCTTTCTTT
CDR3 protein: CATSDPDRGYTEAFF
J gene: TRBJ1-1
clone size: NA
D gene: NA
V gene: TRBV24-1

CDR3 DNA: TGCAGTGCAGAGCCGGGACAGGGTTTCGATGGCTACACCTTC
CDR3 protein: CSAEPGQGFDGYTF
J gene: TRBJ1-2
clone size: NA
D gene: TRBD1
V gene: TRBV20-1

CDR3 DNA: TGTGCCAGCAGCTTAACTGGGGGGACAGATACGCAGTATTTT
CDR3 protein: CASSLTGGTDTQYF
J gene: TRBJ2-3
clone size: many
D gene: NA
V gene: TRBV7-8

CDR3 DNA: TGTGCCAGCAGCTCTTTCGGGGGGCGCGGGTCCTATAATTCACCCCTCCACTTT
CDR3 protein: CASSSFGGRGSYNSPLHF
J gene: TRBJ1-6
clone size: NA
D gene: NA
V gene: TRBV9

CDR3 DNA: TGTGCCAGCAGCTCTTCCATACGGGACACCAATGAAAAACTGTTTTTT
CDR3 protein: CASSSSIRDTNEKLFF
J gene: TRBJ1-4
clone size: NA
D gene: NA
V gene: TRBV7-9

CDR3 DNA: TGCGCCAGCAGCCAAGATCCCGGGACACCGAACACTGAAGCTTTCTTT
CDR3 protein: CASSQDPGTPNTEAFF
J gene: TRBJ1-1
clone size: few
D gene: NA
V gene: TRBV4-1

CDR3 DNA: TGCAGCGTCGTGGGTGGTCAGGGACCCTACTATGGCTACACCTTC
CDR3 protein: CSVVGGQGPYYGYTF
J gene: TRBJ1-2
clone size: NA
D gene: NA
V gene: TRBV29-1

CDR3 DNA: TGTGCCAGCAGCGTAAGCGGTTACAGCACAGATACGCAGTATTTT
CDR3 protein: CASSVSGYSTDTQYF
J gene: TRBJ2-3
clone size: few
D gene: NA
V gene: TRBV9

CDR3 DNA: TGTGCTAGTGGTTTGATTAGCGGGAGTGGACAGTTCTTC
CDR3 protein: CASGLISGSGQFF
J gene: TRBJ2-1
clone size: many
D gene: TRBD2
V gene: TRBV12-5

CDR3 DNA: TGTGCCAGCAGCTACCGGACAGTCCGAGAGCAGTTCTTC
CDR3 protein: CASSYRTVREQFF
J gene: TRBJ2-1
clone size: NA
D gene: NA
V gene: TRBV7-9

CDR3 DNA: TGCGCCAGCAGCTTGGACTTCAAAACCGAGCAGTACTTC
CDR3 protein: CASSLDFKTEQYF
J gene: TRBJ2-7
clone size: few
D gene: NA
V gene: TRBV5-1

CDR3 DNA: TGTGCCAGCAGGCCCCGGGGGCTCTCCTATGGCTACACCTTC
CDR3 protein: CASRPRGLSYGYTF
J gene: TRBJ1-2
clone size: NA
D gene: NA
V gene: TRBV6-6

CDR3 DNA: TGTGCCAGCAGCTCGGGACTAGCCCAAGAGACCCAGTACTTC
CDR3 protein: CASSSGLAQETQYF
J gene: TRBJ2-5
clone size: few
D gene: TRBD2
V gene: TRBV5-6

CDR3 DNA: TGTGCCAGCAGCCAAGCTTCAGGACAGGACTACTCAGGGGCCAACGTCCTGACTTTC
CDR3 protein: CASSQASGQDYSGANVLTF
J gene: TRBJ2-6
clone size: few
D gene: NA
V gene: TRBV3-1

CDR3 DNA: TGTGCCAGCAGTGATTCTCGTCTAGCAGACAATGAGCAGTTCTTC
CDR3 protein: CASSDSRLADNEQFF
J gene: TRBJ2-1
clone size: NA
D gene: NA
V gene: TRBV2

CDR3 DNA: TGTGCCACCAGCTGGGAGTGGGTAGATACGCAGTATTTT
CDR3 protein: CATSWEWVDTQYF
J gene: TRBJ2-3
clone size: NA
D gene: NA
V gene: TRBV15

CDR3 DNA: TGTGCCAGCAGCCTGGGACAGGGGGCAAGCAATCAGCCCCAGCATTTT
CDR3 protein: CASSLGQGASNQPQHF
J gene: TRBJ1-5
clone size: few
D gene: TRBD1
V gene: TRBV7-2